A single T cell receptor beta chain is shown here with its context. The sample is drawn from a study of T cell responses to AZD1222 COVID-19 vaccine. Sequenced by immunoSEQ multiplex PCR; TCRdb stores in-frame clones only, minus some. The sample carries roughly 100,000 clones, about 92% recorded once. The trim removed 4 bases at V and 0 bases at J, leaving 11 bases unmatched. Germline CDR1 is SGHRS and CDR2 is YFSETQ. This CDR3 contains 17 residues. The chain carries TRBV5-1 and TRBJ1-1, with TRBD1 matching over 8 bases. This clonotype originated in an adult who received the AZD1222 COVID-19 vaccine. The source was peripheral blood, collected 28 days after the second AZD1222 dose. CDR3 residues: CASSIRTGSTMNTEAFF. Here the CDR3 DNA reads TGCGCCAGCAGCATCCGGACAGGGTCAACAATGAACACTGAAGCTTTCTTT.